One and the same sample provided the 17 T cell receptor beta chains below, sequenced in a study of OX40 agonist ivuxolimab in advanced cancers. Sequencing used immunoSEQ multiplex PCR; TCRdb keeps in-frame clones, though not all of them. The profile covers 74,000 or so clones, with about 90% appearing a single time and over 8% taken by the ten largest. Sequencing was performed on CD4+ or CD8+ T cells sorted from blood, taken in a trial of the OX40 agonist ivuxolimab. These receptors all come from an adult with an advanced solid tumor such as melanoma, head and neck, liver or kidney cancer.

The chain recombines TRBV27 with TRBJ2-6; no definite D call. V was clipped by 5 bases and J by 5 bases, with 22 bases between them. The CDR3 is 18 amino acids. CDR1 is MNHEY and CDR2 is SMNVEV in the germline V gene (reference sequence). The CDR3 region has the DNA TGTGCCAGCAGTATGCCTATCTGGCTACAAAGTCGGGCCAACGTCCTGACTTTC. It yields the protein CASSMPIWLQSRANVLTF.

This rearrangement joins TRBV6-6 to TRBJ1-5, with 7 bases matching TRBD1. This CDR3 has 14 residues. Germline V lookup: CDR1 MNHNY, CDR2 SVGAGI (reference sequence). V lost 5 bases to trimming and J lost 4 bases; unmatched junction nucleotides: 5. DNA for the CDR3: TGTGCCAGCAGTGCCAGGACAGGAAATCAGCCCCAGCATTTT. Translating it yields CASSARTGNQPQHF.

The chain has TRBV28 and TRBJ1-2; D perhaps matches TRBD1 (5 bases). Germline V gives CDR1 MDHEN, CDR2 SYDVKM. This CDR3 contains 14 residues. Between the trimmed V and J ends, which lost 7 bases and 0 bases, there was a span of 12 bases. The CDR3 reads CASTLTGANYGYTF. The CDR3 bases are TGTGCCAGCACCCTGACGGGGGCTAACTATGGCTACACCTTC.

This rearrangement joins TRBV5-4 to TRBJ2-3, with D possibly TRBD2 on 6 matching bases. The CDR3 totals 17 residues. Germline-derived CDR1 and CDR2 are SGHNT and YYREEE (reference sequence). Between the trimmed V and J ends, which lost 0 bases and 2 bases, there was a span of 16 bases. For the CDR3, the DNA is TGTGCCAGCAGCTTGGGGGGCGTCGGGGGATACACAGATACGCAGTATTTT. Translation: CASSLGGVGGYTDTQYF. The variable domain in full, with the rest retrieved from reference TRBV5-4 and TRBJ2-3, is ETGVTQSPTHLIKTRGQQVTLRCSSQSGHNTVSWYQQALGQGPQFIFQYYREEENGRGNFPPRFSGLQFPNYSSELNVNALELDDSALYLCASSLGGVGGYTDTQYFGPGTRLTVL.

This chain joins TRBV28 and TRBJ2-3; D perhaps matches TRBD1 (6 bases). Germline V gene data show CDR1 as MDHEN and CDR2 as SYDVKM. V lost 6 bases and J 3 bases, leaving 16 bases between the germline ends. The CDR3 totals 15 residues. This CDR3 reads CASSEPGDWTDTQYF. The CDR3 nucleotides read TGTGCCAGCAGCGAGCCAGGGGATTGGACAGATACGCAGTATTTT. The full variable domain, rest sourced from reference TRBV28 and TRBJ2-3, is DVKVTQSSRYLVKRTGEKVFLECVQDMDHENMFWYRQDPGLGLRLIYFSYDVKMKEKGDIPEGYSVSREKKERFSLILESASTNQTSMYLCASSEPGDWTDTQYFGPGTRLTVL.

The chain links TRBV27 to TRBJ2-3, with D maybe TRBD1 (7 bases). Germline CDR1 is MNHEY and CDR2 is SMNVEV (reference sequence). Between the trimmed V and J ends, which lost 6 bases and 11 bases, there was a span of 27 bases. There are 16 residues in the CDR3. Written as DNA, the CDR3 is TGTGCCAGCAGGCCGACTTTAGGGGGCTTCACCGGGGGGCAGTATTTT. Its translation is CASRPTLGGFTGGQYF.

The V and J genes are TRBV19 and TRBJ2-1; D remains unclear. This CDR3 has 15 amino acids. V was clipped by 5 bases and J by 4 bases, with 15 bases between them. The V gene's germline CDR1 is LNHDA and CDR2 SQIVND (reference sequence). The CDR3 DNA sequence: TGTGCCAGTAGTCTCCGTCGGCCTGAGTACAATGAGCAGTTCTTC. Translating it yields CASSLRRPEYNEQFF. Looking up the rest from reference TRBV19 and TRBJ2-1 gives the full variable domain: DGGITQSPKYLFRKEGQNVTLSCEQNLNHDAMYWYRQDPGQGLRLIYYSQIVNDFQKGDIAEGYSVSREKKESFPLTVTSAQKNPTAFYLCASSLRRPEYNEQFFGPGTRLTVL.

Note on this clone: The junction differs from germline at one of its ends, possibly a read error. This chain uses TRBV5-1 with TRBJ2-3; D is possibly TRBD1 (6 bases). The CDR3 consists of 13 residues. CDR1 SGHRS and CDR2 YFSETQ come from the germline V gene. The CDR3 bases are TGCGCCAGCAGCAGGGGGTCCCACAGATACGCAGTATTT. Its protein is CASSRGSHRYAVF.

V and J are TRBV27 and TRBJ2-3; tentative D call: TRBD2 (6 bases). Germline values: CDR1 MNHEY, CDR2 SMNVEV (reference sequence). CDR3 size: 20 residues. The V and J ends lost 2 bases and 1 base respectively, with 25 bases between them. CDR3 sequence: CASSLMGLRPPGGGTDTQYF. CDR3 DNA: TGTGCCAGCAGTTTAATGGGCCTACGCCCTCCCGGCGGGGGCACAGATACGCAGTATTTT.

This chain uses TRBV7-9 with TRBJ2-3, with a weak D call TRBD1 (6 bases). V dropped 0 bases and J dropped 7 bases, with 11 bases sitting between them. The CDR3 extends over 14 amino acids. CDR1 and CDR2 from the germline V gene are SEHNR and FQNEAQ (reference sequence). CDR3 DNA sequence: TGTGCCAGCAGCTTAGCGAACAGGGCCAATACGCAGTATTTT. It specifies CASSLANRANTQYF. Combining the CDR3 with reference TRBV7-9 and TRBJ2-3 gives the whole variable domain DTGVSQNPRHKITKRGQNVTFRCDPISEHNRLYWYRQTLGQGPEFLTYFQNEAQLEKSRLLSDRFSAERPKGSFSTLEIQRTEQGDSAMYLCASSLANRANTQYFGPGTRLTVL.

This clone was detected only once. The gene calls are TRBV19 and TRBJ2-4, with a possible D match to TRBD1 (7 bases). V lost 5 bases and J lost 3, with 20 bases in between. Germline CDR1 reads LNHDA; CDR2 reads SQIVND (reference sequence). CDR3 length equals 17 residues. The CDR3 coding sequence is TGTGCCAGTAGTCCATCCCAGGGGGGCACGGTCAAAAACATTCAGTACTTC. Its translation is CASSPSQGGTVKNIQYF.

CDR3 sequence: CASSVETRDNEQFF. For the CDR3, the DNA is TGTGCCAGCAGTGTGGAAACCCGAGACAATGAGCAGTTCTTC. The chain combines TRBV2 with TRBJ2-1; no clear D. The V gene lost 4 bases and the J gene lost 5 bases, with 12 bases spanning the gap. The germline V gene encodes CDR1 SNHLY and CDR2 FYNNEI. The CDR3 is 14 amino acids.

This clone was detected once. The chain uses TRBV18 and TRBJ2-7; tentatively, D is TRBD1 (5 bases). Deletions cut 2 bases from V and 2 bases from J, with 13 bases between. Germline V gene lookup returns CDR1 KGHSH and CDR2 LQKENI. CDR3 size: 15 residues. This chain's CDR3 is CASSPMFTGTYEQYF. The CDR3 bases are TGTGCCAGCTCACCAATGTTTACAGGAACCTACGAGCAGTACTTC.

The chain couples TRBV6-5 to TRBJ2-3; D gene ambiguous. Trimming took 2 bases from V and 3 from J, leaving 9 bases between them. The CDR3 is 14 residues long. CDR1 and CDR2 from the germline V gene are MNHEY and SVGAGI. The CDR3 loop reads CASSYGVWTDTQYF. CDR3 DNA sequence: TGTGCCAGCAGTTACGGGGTTTGGACAGATACGCAGTATTTT.

This chain connects TRBV7-2 to TRBJ2-5; D not certain. This CDR3 spans 14 amino acids. The germline CDR1 and CDR2 sequences are SGHTA and FQGNSA. V was cut by 5 bases and J by 0 bases, with 10 bases left in between. In DNA, the CDR3 is TGTGCCAGCAGCCCTTTAAATAACCAAGAGACCCAGTACTTC. Amino acids: CASSPLNNQETQYF. Complete variable domain (other parts from reference TRBV7-2 and TRBJ2-5): GAGVSQSPSNKVTEKGKDVELRCDPISGHTALYWYRQSLGQGLEFLIYFQGNSAPDKSGLPSDRFSAERTGGSVSTLTIQRTQQEDSAVYLCASSPLNNQETQYFGPGTRLLVL.

This clone was recorded only once. In DNA, the CDR3 is TGTGCCAGCAGCACAGGCGGGGAGCTGTTTTTT. It is translated as CASSTGGELFF. The chain couples TRBV7-2 to TRBJ2-2; possible D gene TRBD1, 5 bases. Germline V gene data show CDR1 as SGHTA and CDR2 as FQGNSA. CDR3 size: 11 residues. Deletions cut 5 bases from V and 7 bases from J, with 5 bases between.

The chain recombines TRBV28 with TRBJ1-2; TRBD1 aligns across 8 bases. This CDR3 has 13 residues. Germline V gene data show CDR1 as MDHEN and CDR2 as SYDVKM. Losses at the gene ends were 5 bases for V and 4 bases for J; bases not matched to a gene: 3. The CDR3 DNA is TGTGCCAGCAGTCCAGGGGGCAGCTATGGCTACACCTTC. It codes for CASSPGGSYGYTF.